This TCR beta chain derives from a study of blood T cell repertoires in COVID-19. Study in general: The study drew acute and convalescent COVID-19 samples from the United States, Italy and Spain. Nucleic acid was either cDNA or gDNA, and it came from T cells, B-cell-depleted T cells, or PBMCs.

The CDR3 length is 14 residues. The V and J ends lost 3 bases and 2 bases respectively, with 9 bases between them. Germline V lookup: CDR1 SGHAT, CDR2 FQNNGV. In the original processing: Estimated nucleated cell counts came from reference gene primer amplification. Produced via immunoSEQ multiplex PCR; TCRdb's table is partial and in-frame only. D and trimming come from the DNA, and the V and J calls and clone size come from that table. The sample lists roughly 49,000 clones; about 83% were seen once. Sequenced input: peripheral blood. V usage is TRBV11-2 and J usage is TRBJ2-3; D gene unclear. The clonotype comes from a woman of 80 years or more with acute or convalescent COVID-19. CDR3 nucleotide sequence: TGTGCCAGCAGCTTGAGGATCCCCACAGATACGCAGTATTTT. The encoded protein is CASSLRIPTDTQYF.